A single T cell receptor (beta chain) is shown here with its context. Antigen unknown. Germline values: CDR1 SEHNR, CDR2 FQNEAQ (reference sequence). V gave up 6 bases and J gave up 0 bases; unmatched junction bases: 8. The length of the CDR3 is 15 residues. This record belongs to a study of beta chain features in type 1 diabetes. Broader study findings: A closer apparent resemblance between naive, central memory and Treg TCRB repertoires was seen in patients than in healthy donors.

Since all of the isolated RNA was reverse transcribed, expressed TCRB transcripts were what got sequenced. The data were produced by immunoSEQ multiplex PCR, yet TCRdb's version contains in-frame clones alone and is incomplete. The sample has 350,000 to 400,000 clones; about 14% are singletons. Sequenced: naive CD4+ T cells from blood. This clonotype originated in a woman between 18 and 29 years old in good health. The chain is built from TRBV7-9 and TRBJ2-7, with 7 bases aligning to TRBD1. The CDR3 here is CASRPGQANSYEQYF. DNA for the CDR3: TGTGCCAGCAGACCCGGACAGGCTAACTCCTACGAGCAGTACTTC.